The text below deals with one TCR beta chain. Its specificity is unknown. This CDR3 is built from 14 residues. Germline V gives CDR1 SGHTA, CDR2 FQGNSA. Nested PCRs of about 17 and 10 cycles, two in total, were run on TCRalpha and TCRbeta cDNA. Each CDR3 protein gets one entry in TCRdb, which reprocessed the 5' RACE reads and gives no DNA. Its listing shows approximately 300,000 distinct CDR3 sequences. The sample belongs to a study of monozygotic twins with inflammatory bowel disease. Regarding the study as a whole: Researchers were unable to tell different T cell subtypes apart.

The receptor's source is a human donor with ulcerative colitis or Crohn's disease, or a healthy co-twin of an affected twin (not recorded which). The V gene is TRBV7-2, the J gene TRBJ2-2; TCRdb returns TRBD1, unconfirmable since there is no DNA. The sequenced sample consisted of blood. The CDR3: CASSLLPRAGELFF.